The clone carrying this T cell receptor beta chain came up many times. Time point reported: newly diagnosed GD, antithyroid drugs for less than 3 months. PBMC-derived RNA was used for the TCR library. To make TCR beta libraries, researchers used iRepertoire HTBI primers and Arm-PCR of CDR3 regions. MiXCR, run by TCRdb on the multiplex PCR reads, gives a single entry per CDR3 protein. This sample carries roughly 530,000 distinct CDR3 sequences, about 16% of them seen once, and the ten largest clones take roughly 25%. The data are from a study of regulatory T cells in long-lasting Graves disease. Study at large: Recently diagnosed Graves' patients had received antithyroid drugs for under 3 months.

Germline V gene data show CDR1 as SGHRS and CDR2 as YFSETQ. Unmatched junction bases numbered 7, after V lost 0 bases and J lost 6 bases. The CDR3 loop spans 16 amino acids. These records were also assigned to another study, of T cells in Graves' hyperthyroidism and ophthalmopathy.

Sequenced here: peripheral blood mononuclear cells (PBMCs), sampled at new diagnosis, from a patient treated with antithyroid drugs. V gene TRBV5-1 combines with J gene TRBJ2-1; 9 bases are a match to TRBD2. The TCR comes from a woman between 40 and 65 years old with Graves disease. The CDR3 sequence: CASSLDRLAGLNEQFF. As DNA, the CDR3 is TGCGCCAGCAGCTTGGATCGTCTAGCGGGGCTCAATGAGCAGTTCTTC.